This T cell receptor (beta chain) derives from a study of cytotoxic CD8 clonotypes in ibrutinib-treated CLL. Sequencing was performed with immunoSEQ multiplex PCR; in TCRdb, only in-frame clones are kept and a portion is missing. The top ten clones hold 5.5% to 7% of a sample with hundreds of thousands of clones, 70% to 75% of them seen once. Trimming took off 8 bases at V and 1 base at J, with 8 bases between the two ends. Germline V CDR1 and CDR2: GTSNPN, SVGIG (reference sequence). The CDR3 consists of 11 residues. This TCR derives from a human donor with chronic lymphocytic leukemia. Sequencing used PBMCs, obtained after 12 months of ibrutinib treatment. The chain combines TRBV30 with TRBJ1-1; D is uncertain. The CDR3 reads CALWANTEAFF. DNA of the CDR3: TGTGCCCTATGGGCGAACACTGAAGCTTTCTTT.